The T cell receptor (beta chain) under discussion was sequenced for a study of glioma-infiltrating T cells. Using RNA template, CDR3s of TCR alpha and beta were amplified with iRepertoire arm-PCR. MiXCR, run by TCRdb on the multiplex PCR reads, gives a single entry per CDR3 protein. The sample includes 93,000 or so distinct CDR3 sequences, less than 30% seen only once; the top ten take 40% to 45%. This clonotype has a single count. Trimming pared 7 bases from V and 0 bases from J, leaving 7 bases between. The CDR3 length is 11 residues. Germline V gives CDR1 SQVTM, CDR2 ANQGSEA. The chain combines TRBV29-1 with TRBJ2-7; D is uncertain. This sequence was found in a human donor with low-grade glioma or glioblastoma, undergoing nonglioma brain surgery, or in good health (not recorded which). Material for sequencing was glioma tissue, nonneoplastic brain tissue, or PBMCs (not recorded which). The CDR3 reads CSAVFSYEQYF. CDR3 DNA: TGCAGCGCAGTATTCTCCTACGAGCAGTACTTC.